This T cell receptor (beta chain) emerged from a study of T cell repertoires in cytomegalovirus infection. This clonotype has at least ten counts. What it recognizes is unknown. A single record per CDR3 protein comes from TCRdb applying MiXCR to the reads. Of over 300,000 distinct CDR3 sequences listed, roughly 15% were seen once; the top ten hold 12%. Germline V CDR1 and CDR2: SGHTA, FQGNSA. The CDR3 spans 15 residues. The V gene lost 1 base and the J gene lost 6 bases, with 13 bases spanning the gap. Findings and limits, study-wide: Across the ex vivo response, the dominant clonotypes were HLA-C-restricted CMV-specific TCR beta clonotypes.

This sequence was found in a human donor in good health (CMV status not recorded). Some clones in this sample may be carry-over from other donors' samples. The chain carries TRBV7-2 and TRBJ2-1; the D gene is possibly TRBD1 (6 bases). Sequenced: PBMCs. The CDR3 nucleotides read TGTGCCAGCAGCTTAGTACAGGGTCTTGGCAATGAGCAGTTCTTC. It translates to CASSLVQGLGNEQFF.